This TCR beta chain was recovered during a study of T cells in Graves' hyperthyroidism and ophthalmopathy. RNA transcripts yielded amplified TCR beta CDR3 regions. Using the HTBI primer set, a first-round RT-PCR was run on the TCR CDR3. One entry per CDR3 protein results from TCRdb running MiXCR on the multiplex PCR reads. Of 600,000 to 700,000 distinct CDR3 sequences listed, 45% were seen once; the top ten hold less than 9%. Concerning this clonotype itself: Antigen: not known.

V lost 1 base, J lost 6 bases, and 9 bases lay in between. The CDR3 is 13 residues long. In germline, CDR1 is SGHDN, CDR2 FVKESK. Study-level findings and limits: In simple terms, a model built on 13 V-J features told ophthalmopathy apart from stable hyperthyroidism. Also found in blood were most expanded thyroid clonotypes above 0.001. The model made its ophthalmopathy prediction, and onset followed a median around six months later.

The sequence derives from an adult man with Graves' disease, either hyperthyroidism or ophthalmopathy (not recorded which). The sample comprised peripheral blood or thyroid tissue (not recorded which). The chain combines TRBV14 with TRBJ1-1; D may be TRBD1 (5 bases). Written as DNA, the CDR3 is TGTGCCAGCAGCCAAGTATTGACAGCTGAAGCTTTCTTT. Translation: CASSQVLTAEAFF.